These 19 T cell receptor beta chains originate from one sample sequenced in a study of blood T cell repertoires in COVID-19. Assay: immunoSEQ multiplex PCR; the TCRdb copy retains only in-frame clones and omits some. Of 220,000 or so clones in the sample, 80% to 85% were seen once. The sequenced sample consisted of peripheral blood. These receptors were taken from a woman aged 55 to 70 with acute or convalescent COVID-19.

A note on this clone: Other DNA variants within this sample encode the same CDR3. The rearrangement uses TRBV3-1 (or the pseudogene TRBV3-2) and TRBJ1-1; no clear D gene. V was trimmed by 1 base and J by 5 bases, leaving 5 bases between them. CDR1 is LGHDT, CDR2 YNNKEL, per germline (reference sequence). This CDR3 is 12 amino acids long. The CDR3 region is CASSQGVTEAFF. CDR3 DNA sequence: TGTGCCAGCAGCCAAGGAGTGACTGAAGCTTTCTTT.

In DNA form, the CDR3 reads TGTGCCACCAGTGGTGGCACCGAATGGGGCTACACCTTC. Translation gives CATSGGTEWGYTF. The chain carries TRBV24-1 and TRBJ1-2; no clear D gene. V was cut by 5 bases and J by 8 bases, with 14 bases left in between. There are 13 residues in the CDR3. CDR1 KGHDR and CDR2 SFDVKD come from the germline V gene.

The chain is built from TRBV29-1 and TRBJ1-2; 7 nucleotides line up with TRBD1. Per germline, CDR1 SQVTM and CDR2 ANQGSEA. V shed 7 bases, J shed 2 bases, and the junction held 4 bases outside the gene matches. The CDR3 consists of 12 residues. CDR3 residues: CSGGQSNYGYTF. CDR3 sequence (DNA): TGCAGCGGGGGACAGTCGAACTATGGCTACACCTTC. Based on the CDR3 plus reference TRBV29-1 and TRBJ1-2, the full variable domain is SAVISQKPSRDICQRGTSLTIQCQVDSQVTMMFWYRQQPGQSLTLIATANQGSEATYESGFVIDKFPISRPNLTFSTLTVSNMSPEDSSIYLCSGGQSNYGYTFGSGTRLTVV.

The V and J genes are TRBV4-3 and TRBJ2-2; D is uncertain. The CDR3 runs to 13 residues. V was cut by 3 bases and J by 4 bases, with 6 bases left in between. Germline CDR1 and CDR2: LGHNA and YSLEER. CDR3 coding DNA: TGCGCCAGCAGCCACGGAGTCACCGGGGAGCTGTTTTTT. It is translated as CASSHGVTGELFF.

The rearrangement uses TRBV7-9 and TRBJ1-1; weak D call: TRBD1 (6 bases). The CDR3 runs 16 residues. Germline CDR1 reads SEHNR; CDR2 reads FQNEAQ (reference sequence). The ends were cut back, 0 bases at V and 3 bases at J, with 14 bases in the middle. CDR3 loop: CASSLALTQGDTEAFF. The CDR3 DNA reads as TGTGCCAGCAGCTTAGCATTGACACAGGGTGACACTGAAGCTTTCTTT. The entire variable domain, with the rest obtained from reference TRBV7-9 and TRBJ1-1, is as follows: DTGVSQNPRHKITKRGQNVTFRCDPISEHNRLYWYRQTLGQGPEFLTYFQNEAQLEKSRLLSDRFSAERPKGSFSTLEIQRTEQGDSAMYLCASSLALTQGDTEAFFGQGTRLTVV.

The chain recombines TRBV4-1 with TRBJ1-1; 9 bases align to TRBD1. Germline CDR1 MGHRA, CDR2 YSYEKL. V lost 0 bases, J lost 4 bases, and 21 bases stayed unmatched. The CDR3 loop spans 21 amino acids. CDR3: CASSQDLRRDRVRSGFTEAFF. The DNA of the CDR3 is TGCGCCAGCAGCCAAGATCTGCGCCGGGACAGGGTCAGGTCGGGTTTCACTGAAGCTTTCTTT.

The V and J genes are TRBV7-2 and TRBJ1-2; no clear D gene. CDR3 size: 14 residues. CDR1 is SGHTA, CDR2 FQGNSA, per germline. Trimming pared 2 bases from V and 4 bases from J, leaving 11 bases between. The CDR3 nucleotides are TGTGCCAGCAGCTTACGGGCGGGAGGCTATGGCTACACCTTC. It yields the protein CASSLRAGGYGYTF.

The chain carries TRBV30 and TRBJ2-2; weak D call: TRBD1 (5 bases). Trimming stripped 0 bases from V and 5 bases from J, with 10 bases between. The CDR3 loop spans 14 amino acids. Germline lookup yields CDR1 GTSNPN and CDR2 SVGIG (reference sequence). CDR3 DNA: TGTGCCTGGAGTGTATCGAAGGGGACCGGGGAGCTGTTTTTT. Translating it yields CAWSVSKGTGELFF.

V usage is TRBV19 and J usage is TRBJ2-2, with a possible D match to TRBD1 (6 bases). Trimming left V 3 bases short and J 3 bases short, with 8 bases between. CDR1 and CDR2 from the germline V gene are LNHDA and SQIVND (reference sequence). This CDR3 is built from 14 residues. The CDR3 loop reads CASSIRQDTGELFF. CDR3 DNA sequence: TGTGCCAGTAGTATTCGACAGGACACCGGGGAGCTGTTTTTT.

This CDR3 reads CASSPPGLHYGYTF. The CDR3 DNA is TGTGCCAGCAGCCCGCCGGGTCTACACTATGGCTACACCTTC. The chain employs TRBV7-2 and TRBJ1-2; D unclear. The V end lost 5 bases, the J end lost 3 bases, and 13 bases lay between the germline ends. The CDR3 contains 14 residues. Germline assignment: CDR1 SGHTA and CDR2 FQGNSA.

The chain links TRBV5-1 to TRBJ2-3; D gene unclear. The CDR3 is 15 amino acids. The germline gives CDR1 SGHRS, CDR2 YFSETQ. V lost 0 bases and J 0 bases, leaving 8 bases between the germline ends. CDR3 sequence reads: CASSLGQKSTDTQYF. In DNA, the CDR3 is TGCGCCAGCAGCTTGGGGCAGAAGAGCACAGATACGCAGTATTTT.

The chain couples TRBV24-1 to TRBJ1-6, with TRBD1 matching 9 bases. With 12 bases clipped from V and 7 bases from J, the junction kept 6 bases outside the gene matches. The CDR3 extends over 13 amino acids. Looked up from germline, CDR1 is KGHDR and CDR2 is SFDVKD. CDR3 amino acids: CAAGQGFNSPLHF. DNA for the CDR3: TGTGCCGCGGGACAGGGATTCAATTCACCCCTCCACTTT.

As DNA, the CDR3 is TGCGCCAGCAGCAGGGGACTAGCGGGGCTCACCGGGGAGCTGTTTTTT. This codes for CASSRGLAGLTGELFF. V and J are TRBV5-1 and TRBJ2-2, with 13 bases fitting TRBD2. Germline V gene data show CDR1 as SGHRS and CDR2 as YFSETQ. Trimming cost V 4 bases and J 4 bases; bases outside gene matches: 4. This CDR3 spans 16 amino acids.

This rearrangement joins TRBV29-1 to TRBJ2-5, with 7 bases aligning to TRBD2. Per germline, CDR1 SQVTM and CDR2 ANQGSEA. The V and J ends lost 0 bases and 5 bases, in that order; junction bases with no gene match: 6. The CDR3 sequence is 14 residues long. CDR3 residues: CSVEDGGGAETQYF. In nucleotides, the CDR3 is TGCAGCGTTGAAGATGGGGGGGGAGCGGAGACCCAGTACTTC.

This clone has just a few counts. The J gene is TRBJ2-7, the V gene TRBV10-1; D is undetermined. The CDR3 extends over 13 amino acids. CDR1 is WNHNN and CDR2 is SYGVQD in the germline V gene (reference sequence). V lost 4 bases to trimming and J lost 6 bases, with 13 bases between them. CDR3 DNA: TGCGCCAGCAGTGTTGAGACTCCCCTCGAGCAGTACTTC. It codes for CASSVETPLEQYF.

The chain has TRBV6-5 and TRBJ1-1, with D uncertain. Trimming took 7 bases from V and 8 from J, leaving 14 bases between them. Germline-derived CDR1 and CDR2 are MNHEY and SVGAGI. CDR3 length: 12 amino acids. CDR3 sequence reads: CASTLTPIEAFF. Written as DNA, the CDR3 is TGTGCCAGCACCTTGACACCTATAGAAGCTTTCTTT.

CDR3 coding DNA: TGCAGTGCTAGAGAGCGATATGGCTACACCTTC. Translating gives CSARERYGYTF. This chain joins TRBV20-1 and TRBJ1-2, with no clear D. The germline V gene has CDR1 DFQATT and CDR2 SNEGSKA (reference sequence). V lost 0 bases to trimming and J lost 5 bases, with 4 bases between them. The CDR3 length is 11 residues.

The chain couples TRBV14 to TRBJ1-2; D not certain. Germline V gene lookup returns CDR1 SGHDN and CDR2 FVKESK. The length of the CDR3 is 13 residues. V dropped 1 base and J dropped 5 bases, with 8 bases sitting between them. CDR3 in amino acids: CASSQGPRYGYTF. The DNA for the CDR3 is TGTGCCAGCAGCCAAGGGCCCAGATATGGCTACACCTTC.

This clone was seen just once. The V gene is TRBV7-9, the J gene TRBJ2-1; D is uncertain. Trimming left V 6 bases short and J 9 bases short, with 6 bases between. The CDR3 contains 10 residues. Germline V gene lookup returns CDR1 SEHNR and CDR2 FQNEAQ (reference sequence). CDR3 sequence reads: CASSSIEQFF. The DNA for the CDR3 is TGTGCCAGCAGTTCAATTGAGCAGTTCTTC.